Listed below are T cell receptor beta chains from one sample, sequenced in a study of neurological immune-mediated disorders. TCRdb reprocessed the 5' RACE reads via MiXCR and lists one record per CDR3 protein. The repertoire holds roughly 100,000 distinct CDR3 sequences, with 10% to 13% as singletons. The sample taken for sequencing was PBMCs. Receptors originate from a female donor with HTLV-1-associated myelopathy (HAM/TSP). Each CDR3 is given with its conserved first and last residue. Clone size is shown for a subset of rows, as once, few, many or a class of expanded clone.

j_call: TRBJ2-2
v_call: TRBV12-3/TRBV12-4
clone_size: medium-sized
cdr3_aa: CASSFAGGETGELFF

j_call: TRBJ2-2
v_call: TRBV27
clone_size: few
cdr3_aa: CASSTGGTNTGELFF

j_call: TRBJ1-1
v_call: TRBV6-1
clone_size: many
cdr3_aa: CASSEFLAREAFF

j_call: TRBJ2-7
v_call: TRBV4-1
clone_size: many
cdr3_aa: CASSQHWSVAYEQYF

j_call: TRBJ1-6
v_call: TRBV7-9
clone_size: many
cdr3_aa: CASSLSLGPSPLHF

j_call: TRBJ2-7
v_call: TRBV4-2
clone_size: -
cdr3_aa: CASSQEILYGTGITYEQYF

j_call: TRBJ2-2
v_call: TRBV5-1
clone_size: many
cdr3_aa: CASRVSGANTGELFF

j_call: TRBJ2-5
v_call: TRBV20-1
clone_size: few
cdr3_aa: CSARIAGQETQYF

j_call: TRBJ2-3
v_call: TRBV6-4
clone_size: many
cdr3_aa: CASSDSGRGTQYF

j_call: TRBJ1-2
v_call: TRBV7-9
clone_size: many
cdr3_aa: CASRTTGDRHGYTF

j_call: TRBJ2-3
v_call: TRBV20-1
clone_size: many
cdr3_aa: CSARDQRGLAEYF

j_call: TRBJ1-2
v_call: TRBV5-1
clone_size: many
cdr3_aa: CASSLQGQGYHYTF

j_call: TRBJ2-1
v_call: TRBV11-2
clone_size: few
cdr3_aa: CASSSYTNSGGYNEQFF

j_call: TRBJ1-1
v_call: TRBV6-5
clone_size: many
cdr3_aa: CASSYIKRGTAFF

j_call: TRBJ2-7
v_call: TRBV20-1
clone_size: many
cdr3_aa: CSAPKTVDYEQYF

j_call: TRBJ2-1
v_call: TRBV5-1
clone_size: many
cdr3_aa: CASSLVAGNYNEQFF

j_call: TRBJ1-5
v_call: TRBV20-1
clone_size: -
cdr3_aa: CSAIGLGEVNQPQHF

j_call: TRBJ2-7
v_call: TRBV5-8
clone_size: many
cdr3_aa: CASSLLLTAYEQYF

j_call: TRBJ2-4
v_call: TRBV2
clone_size: many
cdr3_aa: CASNSKNIQYF

j_call: TRBJ2-1
v_call: TRBV7-7
clone_size: few
cdr3_aa: CASSNTGGNEQFF

j_call: TRBJ2-6
v_call: TRBV27
clone_size: many
cdr3_aa: CASSLWGSGANVLTF

j_call: TRBJ2-7
v_call: TRBV20-1
clone_size: many
cdr3_aa: CSAIGRAYEQYF

j_call: TRBJ1-2
v_call: TRBV2
clone_size: many
cdr3_aa: CASSPETYGYTF

j_call: TRBJ1-6
v_call: TRBV20-1
clone_size: many
cdr3_aa: CSARDGTGIIHPLHF

j_call: TRBJ2-2
v_call: TRBV5-1
clone_size: few
cdr3_aa: CASSLSRNSRNTGELFF

j_call: TRBJ1-5
v_call: TRBV7-2
clone_size: many
cdr3_aa: CASSLYSGQPQHF

j_call: TRBJ2-7
v_call: TRBV6-5
clone_size: many
cdr3_aa: CASSYGGQGNEQYF

j_call: TRBJ2-3
v_call: TRBV5-1
clone_size: many
cdr3_aa: CASSLTASGGTDTQYF

j_call: TRBJ2-7
v_call: TRBV28
clone_size: few
cdr3_aa: CASRERGGTYEQYF

j_call: TRBJ1-5
v_call: TRBV12-3/TRBV12-4
clone_size: many
cdr3_aa: CASSFGRNQPQHF

j_call: TRBJ2-4
v_call: TRBV20-1
clone_size: many
cdr3_aa: CSARQGWLAKNIQYF

j_call: TRBJ2-7
v_call: TRBV20-1
clone_size: few
cdr3_aa: CSASDRVEGEQYF

j_call: TRBJ1-2
v_call: TRBV18
clone_size: many
cdr3_aa: CASSSGTENYGYTF

j_call: TRBJ1-6
v_call: TRBV5-1
clone_size: many
cdr3_aa: CASSLDPQGTDSPLHF

j_call: TRBJ2-3
v_call: TRBV6-5
clone_size: many
cdr3_aa: CASSYGGATRTQYF

j_call: TRBJ2-4
v_call: TRBV20-1
clone_size: many
cdr3_aa: CSARDMAGLAKNIQYF

j_call: TRBJ1-1
v_call: TRBV5-1
clone_size: many
cdr3_aa: CASSLEAHTSEAFF

j_call: TRBJ2-3
v_call: TRBV5-1
clone_size: many
cdr3_aa: CASSLQSGADTQYF

j_call: TRBJ2-5
v_call: TRBV7-9
clone_size: many
cdr3_aa: CASSLLFGVSETQYF

j_call: TRBJ2-2
v_call: TRBV20-1
clone_size: many
cdr3_aa: CSAMTGLYGELFF

j_call: TRBJ2-1
v_call: TRBV20-1
clone_size: -
cdr3_aa: CSARPVDAYNEQFF

j_call: TRBJ1-2
v_call: TRBV5-1
clone_size: many
cdr3_aa: CASSLTISGYGYTF

j_call: TRBJ1-2
v_call: TRBV20-1
clone_size: many
cdr3_aa: CSAYTYGQGEYGYTF

j_call: TRBJ2-7
v_call: TRBV27
clone_size: few
cdr3_aa: CASSLIRDEQYF

j_call: TRBJ1-5
v_call: TRBV5-1
clone_size: many
cdr3_aa: CASSDDGSNQPQHF